This section outlines one T cell receptor beta chain sequence together with its context. This specimen belongs to a study of cytomegalovirus exposure and HLA in healthy donors. V dropped 0 bases and J dropped 0; count of bases not matched to a gene: 4. This CDR3 spans 17 amino acids. Germline CDR1 is SGHNT and CDR2 is YYREEE (reference sequence). PCR involved 60 Vbeta and 13 Jbeta primers. Clones were read by immunoSEQ multiplex PCR, and TCRdb kept only the in-frame ones, dropping some. The sample holds about 230,000 clones, 85% to 90% seen once. This rearrangement joins TRBV5-4 to TRBJ2-7, with 12 nucleotides matching TRBD2. This sequence was found in a woman aged 18 to 35 in good health and CMV-seronegative. The sample comprised PBMCs. This CDR3 is CASSLGPSGRVSYEQYF. The CDR3 nucleotides read TGTGCCAGCAGCTTGGGCCCTAGCGGGAGGGTCTCCTACGAGCAGTACTTC.